This T cell receptor beta chain was recorded in a study of OX40 agonist ivuxolimab in advanced cancers. Across the whole study: Those enrolled were 70% to 85% male, with a mean age of around 57 years and ages from roughly 20 to 85.

Germline assignment: CDR1 MGHRA and CDR2 YSYEKL. V lost 1 base to trimming and J lost 5 bases, with 14 bases between them. The CDR3 has 15 residues. This clone was recorded once. Its antigen is unknown. Points from the study as a whole: CD8+ T cells (on average) carried more expanded clones than CD4+ T cells.

The protocol was immunoSEQ multiplex PCR, while the TCRdb copy is restricted to in-frame clones and leaves out a portion. Of tens of thousands of clones listed, around 85% are singletons. The input for sequencing was CD4+ or CD8+ T cells sorted from blood, taken in a trial of the OX40 agonist ivuxolimab. The receptor was isolated from an adult with an advanced solid tumor such as melanoma, head and neck, liver or kidney cancer. The chain has TRBV4-1 and TRBJ2-5; D not resolved. CDR3 DNA sequence: TGCGCCAGCAGCCAAGTAGGCCTGGATGGGGAGACCCAGTACTTC. As protein: CASSQVGLDGETQYF.